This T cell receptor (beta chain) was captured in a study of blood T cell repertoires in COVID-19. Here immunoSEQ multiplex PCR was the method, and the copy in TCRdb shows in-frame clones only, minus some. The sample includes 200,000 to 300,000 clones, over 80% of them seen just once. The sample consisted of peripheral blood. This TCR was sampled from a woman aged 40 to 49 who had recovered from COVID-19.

The CDR3 region has the DNA TGTGCCACCCGAGGTCTGGGGGACAGGGGATACGTAATGAACACTGAAGCTTTCTTT. Its protein is CATRGLGDRGYVMNTEAFF. The chain links TRBV28 to TRBJ1-1; 10 nucleotides match TRBD1. V lost 10 bases and J lost 0; bases outside the gene matches: 20. The CDR3 totals 19 residues. The germline gives CDR1 MDHEN, CDR2 SYDVKM.